Each of the 25 T cell receptor beta chains below was sequenced from the same sample in a study of cytomegalovirus exposure and HLA in healthy donors. Amplification used 60 Vbeta primers and 13 Jbeta primers. Repertoires were generated with immunoSEQ multiplex PCR, while TCRdb's copy carries only in-frame clones and drops some. The table lists about 120,000 clones, about 75% of them singletons. The specimen sequenced was PBMCs. These receptors originate from a man between 60 and 70 years old in good health and CMV-seropositive.

This chain joins TRBV25-1 and TRBJ1-1, with D perhaps matching TRBD1 (5 bases). The CDR3 has 15 residues. Germline V gene lookup returns CDR1 MGHDK and CDR2 SYGVNS. The germline V and J ends were trimmed by 1 base and 11 bases, with 20 bases remaining between them. The CDR3 here is CASSESGGEPHLAFF. The CDR3 coding sequence is TGTGCCAGCAGTGAATCGGGGGGGGAGCCACACCTGGCTTTCTTT.

The chain joins TRBV5-1 to TRBJ1-3; weak D call: TRBD1 (6 bases). Germline V gives CDR1 SGHRS, CDR2 YFSETQ. This CDR3 has 15 residues. Trimming removed 0 bases at V and 4 bases at J, with 11 bases between. The CDR3 loop is CASSLDRVAGNTIYF. For the CDR3, the DNA is TGCGCCAGCAGCTTGGACAGGGTGGCCGGAAACACCATATATTTT.

This chain connects TRBV19 to TRBJ1-2; D uncertain. From germline, CDR1 is LNHDA and CDR2 SQIVND (reference sequence). The V end was cut by 1 base, the J end by 0 bases, with 9 bases between. This CDR3 has 15 amino acids. The CDR3 nucleotides read TGTGCCAGTAGTATAGGAGGGAACACTAACTATGGCTACACCTTC. Residues: CASSIGGNTNYGYTF.

The chain is built from TRBV10-1 and TRBJ2-5; a possible D gene is TRBD2 (6 bases). The J call may be faulty, since TRBJ2-7 better matches the DNA end. This CDR3 is 15 amino acids long. Germline CDR1 is WNHNN and CDR2 is SYGVQD (reference sequence). The CDR3 loop is CASSESTGSTYEQYF. For the CDR3, the DNA is TGCGCCAGCAGTGAGTCGACCGGGAGCACCTACGAGCAGTACTTC.

The chain recombines TRBV2 with TRBJ2-5, with D tentatively TRBD2 (5 bases). Germline CDR1 reads SNHLY; CDR2 reads FYNNEI. V was cut by 7 bases and J by 3 bases, with 9 bases left in between. CDR3 length: 12 residues. CDR3 loop: CASKREKETQYF. The CDR3 DNA is TGTGCCAGCAAGAGGGAAAAAGAGACCCAGTACTTC. Variable domain in full (rest from reference TRBV2 and TRBJ2-5): EPEVTQTPSHQVTQMGQEVILRCVPISNHLYFYWYRQILGQKVEFLVSFYNNEISEKSEIFDDQFSVERPDGSNFTLKIRSTKLEDSAMYFCASKREKETQYFGPGTRLLVL.

CDR3 protein: CASSFREYNEQFF. The CDR3 DNA follows: TGTGCCAGCAGCTTTCGGGAGTACAATGAGCAGTTCTTC. The J gene is TRBJ2-1, the V gene TRBV11-2, with TRBD2 as a possible D gene (6 bases). Germline V gives CDR1 SGHAT, CDR2 FQNNGV. The germline V and J ends were trimmed by 3 bases and 4 bases, with 7 bases remaining between them. CDR3 length: 13 amino acids. Full variable domain (rest looked up from reference TRBV11-2 and TRBJ2-1): EAGVAQSPRYKIIEKRQSVAFWCNPISGHATLYWYQQILGQGPKLLIQFQNNGVVDDSQLPKDRFSAERLKGVDSTLKIQPAKLEDSAVYLCASSFREYNEQFFGPGTRLTVL.

This clone appeared a few times. The chain is built from TRBV15 and TRBJ1-5; tentative D call: TRBD1 (5 bases). CDR3 size: 16 residues. The V end lost 0 bases, the J end lost 5 bases, and 14 bases lay between the germline ends. The germline V gene encodes CDR1 LNHNV and CDR2 YYDKDF (reference sequence). CDR3 loop: CATSRDFRGGDQPQHF. Written as DNA, the CDR3 is TGTGCCACCAGCAGAGACTTCCGGGGGGGGGATCAGCCCCAGCATTTT.

This chain joins TRBV28 and TRBJ2-2, with a possible D match to TRBD2 (6 bases). Germline V CDR1 and CDR2: MDHEN, SYDVKM. The CDR3 is made up of 12 amino acids. V lost 9 bases and J 7 bases, leaving 12 bases between the germline ends. The CDR3 DNA sequence: TGTGCCAGTTTACAGGACTACGGGGAGCTGTTTTTT. Encoded protein: CASLQDYGELFF.

This chain uses TRBV12-5 with TRBJ2-5; 10 bases fit TRBD1. Germline V gene sequence: CDR1 LGHNT, CDR2 FRNRAP. The CDR3 consists of 13 residues. Trimming took 6 bases from V and 5 from J; bases not matched to a gene: 3. CDR3 sequence: CASGTGGRETQYF. CDR3 in DNA: TGTGCTAGTGGGACAGGGGGCCGGGAGACCCAGTACTTC. Full variable domain (remainder filled in from reference TRBV12-5 and TRBJ2-5): DARVTQTPRHKVTEMGQEVTMRCQPILGHNTVFWYRQTMMQGLELLAYFRNRAPLDDSGMPKDRFSAEMPDATLATLKIQPSEPRDSAVYFCASGTGGRETQYFGPGTRLLVL.

V and J are TRBV5-4 and TRBJ2-3, with D possibly TRBD2 on 7 matching bases. The V end lost 4 bases, the J end lost 4 bases, and 16 bases lay between the germline ends. The germline V gene encodes CDR1 SGHNT and CDR2 YYREEE (reference sequence). The CDR3 contains 15 residues. The CDR3 is CASSPNGGASDTQYF. CDR3 nucleotide sequence: TGTGCCAGCAGCCCCAATGGGGGGGCCTCAGATACGCAGTATTTT.

The chain joins TRBV28 to TRBJ1-2; D perhaps matches TRBD1 (6 bases). Germline V gene data show CDR1 as MDHEN and CDR2 as SYDVKM. This CDR3 is built from 16 residues. V lost 4 bases to trimming and J lost 0 bases, with 15 bases between them. The CDR3: CASSWTEYPTNYGYTF. As DNA, the CDR3 is TGTGCCAGCAGTTGGACAGAATACCCGACTAACTATGGCTACACCTTC.

V and J are TRBV7-6 and TRBJ2-1; 15 positions agree with TRBD2. Germline-derived CDR1 and CDR2 are SGHVS and FNYEAQ. Germline trimming cut 5 bases from V and 5 bases from J; bases unmatched to any gene: 10. The CDR3 runs 18 residues. The CDR3 is CASSHPGLAGGRHNEQFF. The CDR3 bases are TGTGCCAGCAGCCACCCTGGACTAGCGGGGGGGCGGCACAATGAGCAGTTCTTC.

The chain carries TRBV5-5 and TRBJ2-7; D is perhaps TRBD1 (6 bases). The CDR3 is 15 residues long. Germline V gives CDR1 SGHKS, CDR2 YYEKEE (reference sequence). Trimming removed 6 bases from V and 0 bases from J, with 16 bases in between. This CDR3 reads CASTRTDDSSYEQYF. CDR3 sequence (DNA): TGTGCCAGCACACGGACAGATGATAGCTCCTACGAGCAGTACTTC.

The sample holds one count of this clone. This chain joins TRBV7-9 and TRBJ1-3; TRBD1 agrees at 9 bases. Germline values: CDR1 SEHNR, CDR2 FQNEAQ (reference sequence). V lost 5 bases and J lost 4; bases outside the gene matches: 6. The CDR3 runs to 15 residues. The CDR3 sequence is CASSVTTGGGNTIYF. DNA of the CDR3: TGTGCCAGCAGCGTAACGACAGGGGGAGGAAACACCATATATTTT. The whole variable domain, filled in from reference TRBV7-9 and TRBJ1-3, reads DTGVSQNPRHKITKRGQNVTFRCDPISEHNRLYWYRQTLGQGPEFLTYFQNEAQLEKSRLLSDRFSAERPKGSFSTLEIQRTEQGDSAMYLCASSVTTGGGNTIYFGEGSWLTVV.

The genes are TRBV14 and TRBJ1-1; weak D call: TRBD1 (5 bases). V was pared by 4 bases and J by 4 bases, with 16 bases between. There are 15 residues in the CDR3. Germline V gene sequence: CDR1 SGHDN, CDR2 FVKESK. The DNA for the CDR3 is TGTGCCAGCAGCCGTCACGGTACCCAGGGCACTGAAGCTTTCTTT. Its protein product is CASSRHGTQGTEAFF.

This clone showed up just once. The rearrangement links TRBV5-1 to TRBJ2-1; D possibly corresponds to TRBD2 (6 bases). Trimming cost V 1 base and J 3 bases, with 14 bases left between them. The CDR3 has 16 residues. Germline assignment: CDR1 SGHRS and CDR2 YFSETQ. The CDR3 reads CASSLIAGSHYNEQFF. The CDR3 region has the DNA TGCGCCAGCAGCTTGATCGCGGGGAGCCACTACAATGAGCAGTTCTTC.

This clone was recorded a few times. V is TRBV5-1 and J is TRBJ2-1; 14 bases map to TRBD2. The V and J ends lost 4 bases and 4 bases, in that order; junction bases with no gene match: 4. Germline CDR1 is SGHRS and CDR2 is YFSETQ. CDR3 length: 16 amino acids. CDR3 sequence reads: CASSPTSGRVYNEQFF. CDR3 DNA: TGCGCCAGCAGCCCGACTAGCGGGAGGGTGTACAATGAGCAGTTCTTC.

About this clone: Distinct nucleotide sequences in the sample also encode this CDR3. The V gene is TRBV6-1, the J gene TRBJ1-2; D is uncertain. CDR1 MNHNS and CDR2 SASEGT come from the germline V gene. Trimming left V 3 bases short and J 8 bases short, with 13 bases between. CDR3 length: 13 residues. The CDR3 loop reads CASSEALSGGYTF. The CDR3 DNA is TGTGCCAGCAGTGAGGCGCTTTCGGGGGGCTACACCTTC.

The chain joins TRBV5-1 to TRBJ2-7, with TRBD1 as a possible D gene (6 bases). The CDR3 extends over 16 amino acids. Trimming stripped 4 bases from V and 2 bases from J, with 19 bases between. Looked up from germline, CDR1 is SGHRS and CDR2 is YFSETQ. This CDR3 is CASSPGPTRDTYEQYF. In DNA, the CDR3 is TGCGCCAGCAGCCCCGGACCGACCCGGGACACCTACGAGCAGTACTTC.

The rearrangement links TRBV11-2 to TRBJ2-5; 7 positions agree with TRBD2. Unmatched junction bases numbered 4, after V lost 1 base and J lost 5 bases. Germline loops: CDR1 SGHAT, CDR2 FQNNGV. The CDR3 extends over 14 amino acids. The CDR3 DNA reads as TGTGCCAGCAGCTTAGGGCACGGGAGGGAGACCCAGTACTTC. Protein product: CASSLGHGRETQYF.

This chain links TRBV7-9 with TRBJ2-1; 10 bases map to TRBD2. This CDR3 has 16 residues. Germline V gene data show CDR1 as SEHNR and CDR2 as FQNEAQ (reference sequence). V shed 6 bases, J shed 5 bases, and the junction held 10 bases outside the gene matches. The chain's CDR3 is CASSPGLARVNNEQFF. CDR3 coding DNA: TGTGCCAGCAGTCCGGGACTAGCGAGAGTCAACAATGAGCAGTTCTTC.

This clone was seen a handful of times. The chain combines TRBV6-4 with TRBJ2-1, with TRBD1 identical over 10 bases. J gave up 12 bases and V 1 base, and 6 bases lay outside the gene matches. Per the germline V gene, CDR1 is MRHNA and CDR2 is SNTAGT. CDR3 length: 14 amino acids. The CDR3 bases are TGTGCCAGCAGTGACTGGGACAGGGGCGGGCGGCAGTTCTTC. Residues: CASSDWDRGGRQFF.

The V call is TRBV5-1, the J call TRBJ2-3, with 11 bases that match TRBD2. This CDR3 has 17 amino acids. The junction had 5 bases not matched to a gene; V was cut back by 0 bases and J by 2 bases. The V gene's germline CDR1 is SGHRS and CDR2 YFSETQ. CDR3 protein: CASSLAGTSGNTDTQYF. The CDR3 region has the DNA TGCGCCAGCAGCTTGGCCGGGACTAGCGGAAACACAGATACGCAGTATTTT. The full variable domain, its missing parts supplied by reference TRBV5-1 and TRBJ2-3, is KAGVTQTPRYLIKTRGQQVTLSCSPISGHRSVSWYQQTPGQGLQFLFEYFSETQRNKGNFPGRFSGRQFSNSRSEMNVSTLELGDSALYLCASSLAGTSGNTDTQYFGPGTRLTVL.

The CDR3 DNA follows: TGTGCCAGCACCATCGGGACTAGTGTCTACAATGAGCAGTTCTTC. It codes for CASTIGTSVYNEQFF. This sequence joins TRBV7-3 and TRBJ2-1, with 8 bases lining up with TRBD2. Germline V lookup: CDR1 SGHTA, CDR2 FQGTGA. The CDR3 totals 15 residues. V was clipped by 7 bases and J by 3 bases; unmatched bases: 8. Drawing the rest from reference TRBV7-3 and TRBJ2-1, the complete variable domain is GAGVSQTPSNKVTEKGKYVELRCDPISGHTALYWYRQSLGQGPEFLIYFQGTGAADDSGLPNDRFFAVRPEGSVSTLKIQRTERGDSAVYLCASTIGTSVYNEQFFGPGTRLTVL.

This clone was picked up a small number of times. V usage is TRBV13 and J usage is TRBJ1-2, with a weak D call TRBD1 (5 bases). Trimming shortened V by 5 bases and J by 2 bases, and 18 bases separated the two germline ends. The germline CDR1 and CDR2 sequences are PRHDT and FYEKMQ (reference sequence). The CDR3 has 16 amino acids. CDR3 DNA sequence: TGTGCCAGCAGCCCCGGTGGGCAGGGTATGAACTATGGCTACACCTTC. As protein: CASSPGGQGMNYGYTF.